Each of the 4 T cell receptor beta chains below was sequenced from the same sample in a study of technical replicates of blood from four donors. Assay: immunoSEQ multiplex PCR; the TCRdb copy retains only in-frame clones and omits some. The sample lists 80,000 or so clones; less than 99% were seen once. Sequencing was done on a sample of T cells isolated from PBMCs. Receptors were obtained from a human donor in good health.

This chain connects TRBV7-9 to TRBJ2-7; D call uncertain. The germline V gene encodes CDR1 SEHNR and CDR2 FQNEAQ (reference sequence). V lost 0 bases, J lost 7 bases, and 10 bases lay in between. This CDR3 contains 13 residues. Here the CDR3 reads CASSLALRKEQYF. The CDR3 bases are TGTGCCAGCAGCTTAGCGCTGAGGAAGGAGCAGTACTTC. Full variable domain (remainder filled in from reference TRBV7-9 and TRBJ2-7): DTGVSQNPRHKITKRGQNVTFRCDPISEHNRLYWYRQTLGQGPEFLTYFQNEAQLEKSRLLSDRFSAERPKGSFSTLEIQRTEQGDSAMYLCASSLALRKEQYFGPGTRLTVT.

Notes on this clone: Within the sample, other DNA sequences also encode this same CDR3. The chain joins TRBV7-8 to TRBJ2-7, with TRBD2 matching 8 bases. Germline V gives CDR1 SGHVS, CDR2 FQNEAQ. The length of the CDR3 is 14 residues. J lost 0 bases, V lost 3 bases, and 1 base had no gene match. CDR3 region: CASSFGTSSYEQYF. DNA for the CDR3: TGTGCCAGCAGCTTCGGGACTAGCTCCTACGAGCAGTACTTC.

This clone was recorded only once. The CDR3 spells CASSKQSGFTEAFF. The CDR3 nucleotides read TGTGCCAGTAGTAAGCAATCGGGGTTCACTGAAGCTTTCTTT. The chain couples TRBV19 to TRBJ1-1; D is uncertain. This CDR3 region has 14 residues. V was clipped by 4 bases and J by 4 bases, with 13 bases between them. Germline V gives CDR1 LNHDA, CDR2 SQIVND (reference sequence).

This clone was seen once. J is TRBJ2-4 and V is TRBV6-1, with D perhaps TRBD1 (7 bases). Trimming shortened V by 4 bases and J by 10 bases, and 17 bases separated the two germline ends. The germline gives CDR1 MNHNS, CDR2 SASEGT. The CDR3 has 14 amino acids. CDR3 region: CASSVLGGAGIQYF. The CDR3, as DNA: TGTGCCAGCAGTGTCCTAGGGGGCGCGGGGATTCAGTACTTC.